The entry that follows covers one T cell receptor (beta chain) sequence. These data come from a study of blood T cell repertoires in COVID-19. From germline, CDR1 is SGHTA and CDR2 FQGNSA. The CDR3 covers 15 residues. V was trimmed by 5 bases and J by 6 bases, leaving 20 bases between them. Clones were sequenced by immunoSEQ multiplex PCR, and TCRdb holds only the in-frame ones, with some missing. The table records roughly 360,000 clones, roughly 90% of them present only once. The receptor's source is a woman aged 25 to 39 with acute COVID-19. The sequenced sample consisted of PBMCs or T cells enriched from blood (not recorded which). The V gene is TRBV7-2, the J gene TRBJ2-7, with a possible D match to TRBD1 (6 bases). The CDR3: CASSPTGTSGIEQYF. The CDR3 DNA reads as TGTGCCAGCAGCCCTACCGGGACAAGCGGAATCGAGCAGTACTTC.